The sequence of this TCR beta chain was determined in a study of CD8+CD57+ T cells in acquired aplastic anemia. Study-wide background: DNA per sorted CD4+ or CD8+ sample ranged about 0.2 to 30 ug, averaging roughly 3.5 ug.

Germline loops: CDR1 LGHDT, CDR2 YNNKEL (reference sequence). CDR3 length equals 13 residues. Note on this clonotype: Its antigen is still unknown. This clone may be a read error of a much larger clone one base away.

For CDR3 and TCR beta VDJ profiling, genomic DNA was the template used. TCRdb redid the calling of the reads with MiXCR, one entry per CDR3 protein. The sample contains 300,000 or so distinct CDR3 sequences, under 65% of which appear only once. An expansion of CD8+CD57+ cells by flow cytometry had been shown in patients chosen for sequencing. Study-wide findings and caveats: Common to patients and controls were twenty-nine CD8+ CDR3 sequences.

V is TRBV3-1 and J is TRBJ1-1; 9 bases map to TRBD1. Sequencing was performed on sorted CD4+, CD8+, or CD8+CD57+ T cells (not recorded which) from PBMCs. This sequence originates from a human donor with aplastic anemia. CDR3 in DNA: TGTGCCAGCAGCATTCGACAGGGGGGTGAAGCTTCCTTT. Protein: CASSIRQGGEASF.